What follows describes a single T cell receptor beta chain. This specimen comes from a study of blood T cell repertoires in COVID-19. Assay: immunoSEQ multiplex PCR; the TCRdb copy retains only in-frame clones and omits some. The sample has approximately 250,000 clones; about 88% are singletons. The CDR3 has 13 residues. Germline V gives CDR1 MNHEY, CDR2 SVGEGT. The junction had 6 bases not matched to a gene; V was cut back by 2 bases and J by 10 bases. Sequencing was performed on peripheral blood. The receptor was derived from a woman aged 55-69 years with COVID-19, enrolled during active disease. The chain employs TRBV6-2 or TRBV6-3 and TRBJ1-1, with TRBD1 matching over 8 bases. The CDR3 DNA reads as TGTGCCAGCAGTTACCAGACAGGGGTGGCAGCTTTCTTT. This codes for CASSYQTGVAAFF.